This T cell receptor beta chain originates from a study of blood T cell repertoires in COVID-19. Turning to the study itself: Sites in the United States, Italy and Spain provided acute and convalescent COVID-19 samples.

CDR3 length: 15 residues. With 3 bases clipped from V and 4 bases from J, the junction kept 4 bases outside the gene matches. Per germline, CDR1 MDHEN and CDR2 SYDVKM. Original handling: Amplifying reference gene primers gave estimates of nucleated cell counts. TCRdb keeps only in-frame clones here, not all; method: immunoSEQ multiplex PCR. The D gene and trimming were derived from the DNA, and the V and J assignments and clone size from that table. The repertoire holds more than 65,000 clones, 82% seen once, with approximately 15% in the top ten. Source material: peripheral blood. This TCR came from a woman older than 75 with acute or convalescent COVID-19. The chain uses TRBV28 and TRBJ1-5; 9 bases match TRBD1. The CDR3 loop is CASSFGTGRNQPQHF. The CDR3 region has the DNA TGTGCCAGCAGTTTCGGGACAGGGAGGAATCAGCCCCAGCATTTT.